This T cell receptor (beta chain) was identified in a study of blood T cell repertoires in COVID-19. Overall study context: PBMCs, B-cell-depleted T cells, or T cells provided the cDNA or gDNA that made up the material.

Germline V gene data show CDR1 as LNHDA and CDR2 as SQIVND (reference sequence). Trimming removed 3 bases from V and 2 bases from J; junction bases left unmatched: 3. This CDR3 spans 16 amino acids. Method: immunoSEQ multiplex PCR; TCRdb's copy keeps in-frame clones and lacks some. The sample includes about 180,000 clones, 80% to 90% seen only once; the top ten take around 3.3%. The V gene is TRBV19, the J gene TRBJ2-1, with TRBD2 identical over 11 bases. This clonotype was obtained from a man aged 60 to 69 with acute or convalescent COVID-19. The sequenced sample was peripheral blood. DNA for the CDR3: TGTGCCAGTAGTATTAGCGGGAGGGCCGCCTACAATGAGCAGTTCTTC. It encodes CASSISGRAAYNEQFF. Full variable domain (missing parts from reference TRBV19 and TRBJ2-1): DGGITQSPKYLFRKEGQNVTLSCEQNLNHDAMYWYRQDPGQGLRLIYYSQIVNDFQKGDIAEGYSVSREKKESFPLTVTSAQKNPTAFYLCASSISGRAAYNEQFFGPGTRLTVL.